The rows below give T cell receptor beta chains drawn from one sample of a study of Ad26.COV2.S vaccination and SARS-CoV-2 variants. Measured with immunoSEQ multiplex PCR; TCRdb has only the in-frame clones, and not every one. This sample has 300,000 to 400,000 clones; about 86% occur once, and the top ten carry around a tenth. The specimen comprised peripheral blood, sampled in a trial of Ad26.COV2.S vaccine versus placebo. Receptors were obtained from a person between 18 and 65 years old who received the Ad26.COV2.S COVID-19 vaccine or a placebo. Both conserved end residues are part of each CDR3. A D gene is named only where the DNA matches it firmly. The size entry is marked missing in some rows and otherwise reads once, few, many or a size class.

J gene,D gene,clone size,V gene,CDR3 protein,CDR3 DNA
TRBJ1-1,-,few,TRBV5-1,CASSLAPDSHTEAFF,TGCGCCAGCAGCTTGGCCCCTGACAGCCACACTGAAGCTTTCTTT
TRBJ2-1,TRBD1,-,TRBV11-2,CASSVTGGRGYNEQFF,TGTGCCAGCAGCGTCACAGGGGGCAGGGGCTACAATGAGCAGTTCTTC
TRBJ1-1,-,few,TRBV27,CASSFSSSGNTEAFF,TGTGCCAGCAGTTTCAGCTCATCGGGGAACACTGAAGCTTTCTTT
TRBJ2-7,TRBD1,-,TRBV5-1,CASSRDRGSYEQYF,TGCGCCAGCAGCCGGGACAGGGGATCCTACGAGCAGTACTTC
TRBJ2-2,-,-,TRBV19,CASSIRRGTGELFF,TGTGCCAGTAGTATACGGCGGGGCACCGGGGAGCTGTTTTTT
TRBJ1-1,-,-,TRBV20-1,CSGSRGGEAFF,TGCAGTGGTTCCCGAGGAGGGGAAGCTTTCTTT
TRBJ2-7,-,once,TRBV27,CASSLAHLGYEQYF,TGTGCCAGCAGTTTGGCACATTTAGGGTACGAGCAGTACTTC
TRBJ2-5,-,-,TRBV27,CASSFLGVETQYF,TGTGCCAGCAGTTTCTTGGGAGTGGAGACCCAGTACTTC
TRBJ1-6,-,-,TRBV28,CASTASGVSSYNSPLHF,TGTGCCAGCACCGCCTCAGGGGTCAGCTCCTATAATTCACCCCTCCACTTT
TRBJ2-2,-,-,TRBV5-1,CASSRSGPGELFF,TGCGCCAGCAGCCGATCCGGGCCCGGGGAGCTGTTTTTT
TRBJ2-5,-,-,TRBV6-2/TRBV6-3,CASSIQETQYF,TGTGCCAGCAGTATTCAAGAGACCCAGTACTTC
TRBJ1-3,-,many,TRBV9,CASSVSGDSGNTIYF,TGTGCCAGCAGCGTATCCGGGGACTCTGGAAACACCATATATTTT
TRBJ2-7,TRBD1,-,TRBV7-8,CASSHRGSPYEQYF,TGTGCCAGCAGCCACAGGGGGTCCCCCTACGAGCAGTACTTC
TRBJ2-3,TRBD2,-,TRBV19,CASRQRDSADTQYF,TGTGCCAGTCGCCAGCGGGACTCGGCAGATACGCAGTATTTT
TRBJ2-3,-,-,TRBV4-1,CASRGRDLSTDTQYF,TGCGCCAGCAGGGGCAGGGACTTAAGCACAGATACGCAGTATTTT
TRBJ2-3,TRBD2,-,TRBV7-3,CASSLRVAGANTDTQYF,TGTGCCAGCAGCTTACGGGTAGCGGGAGCCAACACAGATACGCAGTATTTT
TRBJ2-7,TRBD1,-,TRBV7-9,CASSQRTGVPYEQYF,TGTGCCAGCAGCCAAAGGACAGGGGTCCCCTACGAGCAGTACTTC
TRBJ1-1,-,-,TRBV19,CASSISGPVEAFF,TGTGCCAGTAGTATATCGGGACCCGTTGAAGCTTTCTTT
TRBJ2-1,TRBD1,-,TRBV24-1,CATSDFVSPGTGGIYEQFF,TGTGCCACCAGTGATTTTGTATCCCCCGGGACAGGGGGCATTTATGAGCAGTTCTTC
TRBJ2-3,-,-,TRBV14,CASSQSSVTDTQYF,TGTGCCAGCAGCCAGTCGTCTGTCACAGATACGCAGTATTTT
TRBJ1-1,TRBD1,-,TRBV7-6,CASSPWDSRPEAFF,TGTGCCAGCAGCCCATGGGACAGCCGTCCTGAAGCTTTCTTT
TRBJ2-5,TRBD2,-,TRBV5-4,CASSAASGRETQYF,TGTGCCAGCAGCGCCGCTAGCGGGAGGGAGACCCAGTACTTC
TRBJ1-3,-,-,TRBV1,CTSSHNKQGASCLGPARRGNTIYF,TGCACCAGCAGCCATAACAAACAGGGGGCGAGTTGTCTCGGGCCCGCGCGTAGAGGAAACACCATATATTTT
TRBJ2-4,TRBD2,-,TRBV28,CASSPSGVAKNIQYF,TGTGCCAGCAGTCCTAGCGGAGTAGCCAAAAACATTCAGTACTTC
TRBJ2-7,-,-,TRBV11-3,CASSLDSRSYEQYF,TGTGCCAGCAGCTTAGATAGCCGGTCCTACGAGCAGTACTTC
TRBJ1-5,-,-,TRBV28,CASSLLSHREWQPQHF,TGTGCCAGCAGTTTATTATCCCACAGGGAGTGGCAGCCCCAGCATTTT
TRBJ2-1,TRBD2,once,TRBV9,CASSGGPSYNEQFF,TGTGCCAGTAGCGGGGGGCCCTCCTACAATGAGCAGTTCTTC
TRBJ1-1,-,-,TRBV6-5,CASSYDRSNTEAFF,TGTGCCAGCAGTTACGACAGGTCGAACACTGAAGCTTTCTTT
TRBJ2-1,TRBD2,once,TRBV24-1,CATSRPSSGRRNEQFF,TGTGCCACCAGCCGCCCTTCTAGCGGGAGGCGGAATGAGCAGTTCTTC
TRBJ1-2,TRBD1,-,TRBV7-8,CASSPGTGIYDGYTF,TGTGCCAGCAGCCCCGGGACAGGAATTTACGATGGCTACACCTTC
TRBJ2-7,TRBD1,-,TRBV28,CASRTGKSEQYF,TGTGCCAGCAGGACAGGGAAGTCCGAGCAGTACTTC
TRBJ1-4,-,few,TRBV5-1,CASSLHSGNEKLFF,TGCGCCAGCAGCTTACATTCAGGGAATGAAAAACTGTTTTTT
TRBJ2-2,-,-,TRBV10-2,CASNRGGEAGELFF,TGCGCCAGCAATAGGGGGGGAGAGGCCGGGGAGCTGTTTTTT
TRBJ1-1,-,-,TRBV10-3,CAISEEGRGNTEAFF,TGTGCCATCAGTGAGGAGGGGCGGGGGAACACTGAAGCTTTCTTT
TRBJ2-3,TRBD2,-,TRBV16,CASSPLAGGDTQYF,TGTGCCAGCAGCCCGCTAGCGGGAGGAGATACGCAGTATTTT
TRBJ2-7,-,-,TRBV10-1,CASSRGRTYEQYF,TGCGCCAGCAGCAGAGGACGGACCTACGAGCAGTACTTC
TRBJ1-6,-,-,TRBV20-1,CSASVGTSANSPLHF,TGCAGTGCTAGTGTCGGGACCTCCGCCAATTCACCCCTCCACTTT
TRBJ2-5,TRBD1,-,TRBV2,CASSWGQQETQYF,TGTGCCAGCAGTTGGGGACAGCAAGAGACCCAGTACTTC
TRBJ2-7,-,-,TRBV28,CASSLPSLRPEQYF,TGTGCCAGCAGTTTACCCTCACTGAGGCCCGAGCAGTACTTC
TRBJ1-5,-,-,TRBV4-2,CASSQDTSGGYQPQHF,TGTGCCAGCAGCCAAGACACGAGTGGAGGGTATCAGCCCCAGCATTTT
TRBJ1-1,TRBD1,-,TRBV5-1,CASSSRTGASGTEAFF,TGCGCCAGCAGCTCTAGGACAGGGGCGAGTGGCACTGAAGCTTTCTTT
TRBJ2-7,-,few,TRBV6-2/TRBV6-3,CASTPLGRPYYEQYF,TGTGCCAGCACCCCCCTAGGACGGCCTTACTACGAGCAGTACTTC
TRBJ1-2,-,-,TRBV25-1,CASSGAGGYTF,TGTGCCAGCAGTGGAGCTGGGGGCTACACCTTC
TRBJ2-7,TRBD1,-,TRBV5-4,CASKVGGGTGVEEQYF,TGTGCCAGCAAAGTCGGCGGTGGGACAGGGGTCGAGGAGCAGTACTTC
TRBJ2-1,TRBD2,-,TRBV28,CASSSPRGGGGDEQFF,TGTGCCAGCAGTTCCCCTCGAGGGGGCGGGGGGGATGAGCAGTTCTTC
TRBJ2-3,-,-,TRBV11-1,CASSVRIAKTTDTQYF,TGTGCCAGCAGCGTGCGGATCGCCAAGACCACAGATACGCAGTATTTT
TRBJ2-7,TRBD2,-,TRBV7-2,CASSPRLAGSGEQYF,TGTGCCAGCAGCCCTAGACTAGCGGGTTCGGGGGAGCAGTACTTC
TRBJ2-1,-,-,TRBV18,CASSHSESSYNEQFF,TGTGCCAGCTCACACTCCGAGAGCTCCTACAATGAGCAGTTCTTC